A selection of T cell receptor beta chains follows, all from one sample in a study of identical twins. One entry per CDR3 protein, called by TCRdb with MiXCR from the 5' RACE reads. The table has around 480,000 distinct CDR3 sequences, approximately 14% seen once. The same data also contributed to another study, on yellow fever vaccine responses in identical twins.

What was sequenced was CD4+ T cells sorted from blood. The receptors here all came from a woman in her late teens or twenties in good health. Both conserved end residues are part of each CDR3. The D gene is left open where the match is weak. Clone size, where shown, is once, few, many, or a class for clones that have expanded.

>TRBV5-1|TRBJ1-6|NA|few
CASSQSGGGSPLHF
TGCGCCAGCAGCCAGTCGGGGGGCGGCTCACCCCTCCACTTT
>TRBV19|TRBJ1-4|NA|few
CASSTGGEEKLFF
TGTGCCAGTAGTACAGGAGGAGAAGAAAAACTGTTTTTT
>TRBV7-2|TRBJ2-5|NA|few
CASSLEVQTETQYF
TGTGCCAGCAGCTTAGAGGTCCAGACAGAGACCCAGTACTTC
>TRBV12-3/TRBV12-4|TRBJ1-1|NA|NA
CASSLAAIRNTEAFF
TGTGCCAGCAGTTTAGCGGCAATCAGGAACACTGAAGCTTTCTTT
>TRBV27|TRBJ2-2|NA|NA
CASSLDRLNTGELFF
TGTGCCAGCAGTTTAGACAGACTGAACACCGGGGAGCTGTTTTTT
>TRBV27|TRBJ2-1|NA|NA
CASSLSPQGFYNEQFF
TGTGCCAGCAGTTTATCGCCTCAGGGCTTCTACAATGAGCAGTTCTTC
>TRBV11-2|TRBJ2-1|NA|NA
CASSFLGGQTGNEQFF
TGTGCCAGCAGCTTCCTCGGCGGCCAAACAGGGAATGAGCAGTTCTTC
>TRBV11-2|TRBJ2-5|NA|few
CASSLFLPGETQYF
TGTGCCAGCAGCTTATTCCTGCCCGGGGAGACCCAGTACTTC
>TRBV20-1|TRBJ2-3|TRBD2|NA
CSASVPGLAGPDTQYF
TGCAGTGCTAGTGTACCGGGACTAGCGGGACCAGATACGCAGTATTTT
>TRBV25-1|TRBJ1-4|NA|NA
CASTGTGGLATNEKLFF
TGTGCCAGTACCGGAACAGGTGGTCTTGCAACTAATGAAAAACTGTTTTTT
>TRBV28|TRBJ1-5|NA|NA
CASSFTGTRQPQHF
TGTGCCAGCAGTTTTACAGGGACGCGGCAGCCCCAGCATTTT
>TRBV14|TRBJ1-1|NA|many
CASSQATLSTEAFF
TGTGCCAGCAGCCAAGCCACGCTTAGCACTGAAGCTTTCTTT
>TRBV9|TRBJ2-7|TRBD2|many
CASSPRTSDYEQYF
TGTGCCAGCAGCCCTCGGACTAGCGACTACGAGCAGTACTTC
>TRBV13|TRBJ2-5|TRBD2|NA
CASSPSSGFQETQYF
TGTGCCAGCAGCCCCTCTAGCGGTTTCCAAGAGACCCAGTACTTC
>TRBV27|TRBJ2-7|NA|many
CASSFRESYEQYF
TGTGCCAGCAGCTTCAGGGAAAGCTACGAGCAGTACTTC
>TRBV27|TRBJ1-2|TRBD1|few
CASRSDTQGSYGYTF
TGTGCCAGCAGATCGGATACACAGGGGTCCTATGGCTACACCTTC
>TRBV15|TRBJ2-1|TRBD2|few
CATSRASGRMYNEQFF
TGTGCCACCAGCAGAGCTAGCGGGAGGATGTACAATGAGCAGTTCTTC
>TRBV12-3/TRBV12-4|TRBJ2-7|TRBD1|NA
CASSFKQGDEQYF
TGTGCCAGCAGTTTTAAACAGGGGGACGAGCAGTACTTC
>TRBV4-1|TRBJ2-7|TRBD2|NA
CASSQEGSGGSYEQYF
TGCGCCAGCAGCCAAGAAGGAAGCGGGGGCTCCTACGAGCAGTACTTC
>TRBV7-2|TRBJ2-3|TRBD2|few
CASSLALLAGIGDTQYF
TGTGCCAGCAGCTTAGCCTTACTAGCGGGAATAGGAGATACGCAGTATTTT
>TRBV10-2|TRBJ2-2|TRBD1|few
CASSRTGGGGTGELFF
TGCGCCAGCAGTCGGACAGGGGGCGGTGGCACCGGGGAGCTGTTTTTT
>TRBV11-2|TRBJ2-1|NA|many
CASSLVRGNEQFF
TGTGCCAGCAGCTTAGTTAGGGGGAATGAGCAGTTCTTC
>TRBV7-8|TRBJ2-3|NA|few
CASSTRPGTAITDTQYF
TGTGCCAGCAGCACGAGACCCGGGACTGCCATCACAGATACGCAGTATTTT
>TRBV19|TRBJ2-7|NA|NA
CASRNTGYGSYEQYF
TGTGCCAGCAGGAATACAGGGTATGGGTCCTACGAGCAGTACTTC
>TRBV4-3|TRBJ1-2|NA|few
CASSAAGTDYGYTF
TGCGCCAGCAGCGCCGCCGGGACTGACTATGGCTACACCTTC
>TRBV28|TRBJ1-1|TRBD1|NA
CASSFPRGQFNTEAFF
TGTGCCAGCAGTTTCCCCAGGGGGCAGTTTAACACTGAAGCTTTCTTT
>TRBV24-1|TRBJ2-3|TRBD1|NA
CATAGDRGTDTQYF
TGTGCCACAGCGGGGGACAGGGGGACAGATACGCAGTATTTT
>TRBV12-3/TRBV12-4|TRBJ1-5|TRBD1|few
CASSLWTGGTSNQPQHF
TGTGCCAGCAGTTTATGGACAGGTGGAACCAGCAATCAGCCCCAGCATTTT
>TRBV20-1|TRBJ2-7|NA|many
CSALPRDTGPSYEQYF
TGCAGTGCCCTTCCCAGGGACACGGGACCGAGCTACGAGCAGTACTTC
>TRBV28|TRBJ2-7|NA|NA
CASSSWGGSYEQYF
TGTGCCAGCAGTTCCTGGGGTGGCTCCTACGAGCAGTACTTC
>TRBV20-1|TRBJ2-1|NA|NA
CSARSLTGSTTRSYNEQFF
TGCAGTGCTAGATCCCTGACAGGTTCGACGACCCGCTCCTACAATGAGCAGTTCTTC
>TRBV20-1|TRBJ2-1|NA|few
CSARVGGAGNYNEQFF
TGCAGTGCTAGAGTAGGAGGGGCGGGGAACTACAATGAGCAGTTCTTC
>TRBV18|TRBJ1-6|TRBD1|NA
CASSPEGQNNSPLHF
TGTGCCAGCTCACCAGAGGGACAGAACAATTCACCCCTCCACTTT
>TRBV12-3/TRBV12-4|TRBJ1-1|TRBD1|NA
CASSRGTVGALNTEAFF
TGTGCCAGCAGTCGGGGGACAGTTGGAGCTTTGAACACTGAAGCTTTCTTT
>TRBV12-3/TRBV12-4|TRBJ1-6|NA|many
CASSLTPPDSPLHF
TGTGCCAGCAGTTTAACCCCTCCAGATTCACCCCTCCACTTT
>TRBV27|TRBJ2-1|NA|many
CASSLRPSYDSYNEQFF
TGTGCCAGCAGCCTACGCCCAAGTTATGACTCCTACAATGAGCAGTTCTTC
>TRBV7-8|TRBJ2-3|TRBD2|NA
CASSLGGNADTQYF
TGTGCCAGCAGCCTCGGGGGGAACGCAGATACGCAGTATTTT
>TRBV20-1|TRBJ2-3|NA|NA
CSARATMGDTQYF
TGCAGTGCTAGAGCTACGATGGGCGATACGCAGTATTTT
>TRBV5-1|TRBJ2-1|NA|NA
CASSLWVPPHPSGTYNEQFF
TGCGCCAGCAGCTTGTGGGTTCCACCTCATCCCTCGGGGACGTACAATGAGCAGTTCTTC
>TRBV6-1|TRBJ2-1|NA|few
CASTEGGSRNNEQFF
TGTGCCAGCACCGAAGGGGGGTCCCGTAACAATGAGCAGTTCTTC
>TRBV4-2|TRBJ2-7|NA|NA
CASSQERGKYEQYF
TGTGCCAGCAGCCAAGAGAGGGGCAAGTACGAGCAGTACTTC
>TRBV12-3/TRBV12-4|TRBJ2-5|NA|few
CASSLGHSRETQYF
TGTGCCAGCAGTTTAGGGCACTCCCGGGAGACCCAGTACTTC
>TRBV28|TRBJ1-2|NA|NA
CASSLPGDGYTF
TGTGCCAGCAGTTTACCAGGGGATGGCTACACCTTC
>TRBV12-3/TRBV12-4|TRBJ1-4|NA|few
CASSFSEIGATNEKLFF
TGTGCCAGCAGTTTTAGTGAAATAGGAGCAACTAATGAAAAACTGTTTTTT
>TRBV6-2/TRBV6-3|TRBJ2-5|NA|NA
CASSDEKTQYF
TGTGCCAGCAGTGACGAGAAGACCCAGTACTTC
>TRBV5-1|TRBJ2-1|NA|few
CASSLFGGQGGHEQFF
TGCGCCAGCAGCTTGTTCGGCGGACAGGGAGGGCATGAGCAGTTCTTC
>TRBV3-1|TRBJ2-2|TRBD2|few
CASSRAGLAGSAGELFF
TGTGCCAGCAGCCGAGCAGGTCTAGCGGGATCCGCCGGGGAGCTGTTTTTT
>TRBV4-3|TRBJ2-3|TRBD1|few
CASSQGIGTDTDTQYF
TGCGCCAGCAGCCAAGGGATCGGGACAGACACAGATACGCAGTATTTT
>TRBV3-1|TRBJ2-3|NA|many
CASSQNPSGTDTQYF
TGTGCCAGCAGCCAGAACCCTAGCGGCACAGATACGCAGTATTTT
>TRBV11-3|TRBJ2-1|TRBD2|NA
CASSRSGGYEQFF
TGTGCCAGCAGCCGTAGCGGGGGTTATGAGCAGTTCTTC
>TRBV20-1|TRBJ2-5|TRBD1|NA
CSGWDSLYQETQYF
TGCAGTGGATGGGACAGCTTATACCAAGAGACCCAGTACTTC
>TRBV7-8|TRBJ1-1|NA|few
CASSLAVGPAEAFF
TGTGCCAGCAGCTTAGCAGTAGGCCCAGCTGAAGCTTTCTTT